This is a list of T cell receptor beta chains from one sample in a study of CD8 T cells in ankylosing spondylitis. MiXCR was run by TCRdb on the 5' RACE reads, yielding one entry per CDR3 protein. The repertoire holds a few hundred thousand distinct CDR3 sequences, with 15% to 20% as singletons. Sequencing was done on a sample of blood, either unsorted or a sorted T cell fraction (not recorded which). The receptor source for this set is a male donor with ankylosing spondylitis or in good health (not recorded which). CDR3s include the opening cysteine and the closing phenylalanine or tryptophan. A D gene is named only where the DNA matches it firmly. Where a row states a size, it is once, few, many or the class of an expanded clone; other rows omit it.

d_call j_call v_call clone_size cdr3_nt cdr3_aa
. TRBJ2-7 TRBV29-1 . TGCAGCGTTGAGACAACCGAATCCTACGAGCAGTACTTC CSVETTESYEQYF
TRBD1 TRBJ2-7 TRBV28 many TGTGCCAGCACCGAAACAGGGGGGACCTACGAGCAGTACTTC CASTETGGTYEQYF
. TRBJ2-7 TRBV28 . TGTGCCAGCAGTTTATTCGGGAGAGTCCACGAGCAGTACTTC CASSLFGRVHEQYF
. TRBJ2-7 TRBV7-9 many TGTGCCAGCAGCTTAGGGGTGGAGAGCTCCTACGAGCAGTACTTC CASSLGVESSYEQYF
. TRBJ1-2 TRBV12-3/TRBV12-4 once TGTGCCAGCAGTTCCTGGGGGGCGGATGGCTACACCTTC CASSSWGADGYTF
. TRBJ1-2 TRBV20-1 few TGCAGTGCGAGAGAAGGAGGGGAGTATGGCTACACCTTC CSAREGGEYGYTF
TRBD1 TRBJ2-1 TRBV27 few TGTGCCAGCAGTCATGGGACAGGGTATGAGCAGTTCTTC CASSHGTGYEQFF
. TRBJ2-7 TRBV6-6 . TGTGCCAGCAGTTACGCGGTATACGAGCAGTACTTC CASSYAVYEQYF
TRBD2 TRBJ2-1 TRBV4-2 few TGTGCCAGCAGCCAAGAAAGGCTAGCGGGCTACAATGAGCAGTTCTTC CASSQERLAGYNEQFF
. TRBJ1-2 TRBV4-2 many TGTGCCAGCAGCCAAGATCCAGACGAGGCGCCCCCTGGCTACACCTTC CASSQDPDEAPPGYTF
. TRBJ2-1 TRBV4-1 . TGCGCCAGCAGCCAAGATTTGTTGGTTGAGCAGTTCTTC CASSQDLLVEQFF
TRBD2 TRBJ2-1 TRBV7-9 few TGTGCCAGCAGCTTAAATAGCGGGAGTGTAGGGGATGAGCAGTTCTTC CASSLNSGSVGDEQFF
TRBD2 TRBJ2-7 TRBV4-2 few TGTGCCAGCAGCCCCCAAGGGCGGGAGGGTTACGAGCAGTACTTC CASSPQGREGYEQYF
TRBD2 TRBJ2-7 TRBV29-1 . TGCAGCGCCTTGACTAGCGGGAGTCTGTACGAGCAGTACTTC CSALTSGSLYEQYF
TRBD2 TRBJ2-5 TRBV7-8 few TGTGCCAGCAGCCGACGACCGGGACTAGCGGGAAAAGAGACCCAGTACTTC CASSRRPGLAGKETQYF
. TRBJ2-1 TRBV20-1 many TGCAGTGCTTCACTAGGAGTAATTCCCAATGAGCAGTTCTTC CSASLGVIPNEQFF
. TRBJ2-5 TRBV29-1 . TGCAGCGTTGAAGGGCTCCCTGCGCTGGCGGAGACCCAGTACTTC CSVEGLPALAETQYF
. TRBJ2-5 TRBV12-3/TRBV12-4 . TGTGCCAGCAGTTCCGACAGCCCTTGGTACCAAGAGACCCAGTACTTC CASSSDSPWYQETQYF
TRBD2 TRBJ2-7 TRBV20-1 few TGCAGTGCTAGAGACCTACGGCTAGCGGGAGTCTACGAGCAGTACTTC CSARDLRLAGVYEQYF
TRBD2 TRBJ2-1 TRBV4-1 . TGCGCCAGCAGCCAGGATAGCGGGAGGGGGAACAATGAGCAGTTCTTC CASSQDSGRGNNEQFF
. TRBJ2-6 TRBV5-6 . TGTGCCAGCAGCCTAATCGACAGAATCTCTGGGGCCAACGTCCTGACTTTC CASSLIDRISGANVLTF
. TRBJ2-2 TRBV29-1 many TGCAGCGTATTCCAGGCTAGCCTGAACACCGGGGAGCTGTTTTTT CSVFQASLNTGELFF
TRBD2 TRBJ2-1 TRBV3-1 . TGTGCCAGCAGCCAAGATCGCCTAGCGGGAGACAATGAGCAGTTCTTC CASSQDRLAGDNEQFF
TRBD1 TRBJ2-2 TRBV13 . TGTGCCAGCAGCTTAGGCCTTCGGACAGGGATCACCGGGGAGCTGTTTTTT CASSLGLRTGITGELFF
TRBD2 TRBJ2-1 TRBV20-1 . TGCAGTGCTAGGATGGAAGGGACTAGCGGGAGTTACAATGAGCAGTTCTTC CSARMEGTSGSYNEQFF
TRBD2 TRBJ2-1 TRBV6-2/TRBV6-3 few TGTGCCAGCAGGGTTGGGCTAGCGGGATTAGGTGAGCAGTTCTTC CASRVGLAGLGEQFF
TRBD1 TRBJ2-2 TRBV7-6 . TGTGCCAGCAGCAACGATGAGGGGGACAGGGGTCGGATTAACACCGGGGAGCTGTTTTTT CASSNDEGDRGRINTGELFF
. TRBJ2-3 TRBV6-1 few TGTGCCAGCAGTGAATTGATTGAGGGCACAGATACGCAGTATTTT CASSELIEGTDTQYF
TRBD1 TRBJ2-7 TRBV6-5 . TGTGCCAGCAGTTACCGTCCCGGGACAGTAGTTTACGAGCAGTACTTC CASSYRPGTVVYEQYF
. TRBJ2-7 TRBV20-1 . TGCAGTGCTAGAGATGCTCTAACCCCCTACGAGCAGTACTTC CSARDALTPYEQYF
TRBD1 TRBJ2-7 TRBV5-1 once TGCGCCAGCAGCCCCCTGGGACAGGCCTCCTACGAGCAGTACTTC CASSPLGQASYEQYF
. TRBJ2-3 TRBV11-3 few TGTGCCAGCAGCCATGGGACCACAGATACGCAGTATTTT CASSHGTTDTQYF
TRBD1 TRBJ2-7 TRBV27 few TGTGCCAGCAGTTTATCGGGACAGAGCTCCTACGAGCAGTACTTC CASSLSGQSSYEQYF
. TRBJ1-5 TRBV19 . TGTGCCAGTAGCCCAATTGGGTCCGGTGGGCTCAATCAGCCCCAGCATTTT CASSPIGSGGLNQPQHF
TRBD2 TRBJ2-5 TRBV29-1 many TGCAGCGTTGAAGGAAGGGGACTAGCGGGAGACGGGGGCCAAGAGACCCAGTACTTC CSVEGRGLAGDGGQETQYF
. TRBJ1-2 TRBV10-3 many TGTGCCATCTTACCTGCGGGGAACTATGGCTACACCTTC CAILPAGNYGYTF
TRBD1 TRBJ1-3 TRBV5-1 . TGCGCCAGCAGCTTGAGGACAGGAGGCCTCTCTGGAAACACCATATATTTT CASSLRTGGLSGNTIYF
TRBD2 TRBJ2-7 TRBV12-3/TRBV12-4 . TGTGCCAGCAGTCCCCTCTTAGCGGGGGCCTCCTACGAGCAGTACTTC CASSPLLAGASYEQYF
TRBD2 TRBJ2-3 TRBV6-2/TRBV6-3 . TGTGCCAGCGGAGGACAGAAACTAGCGGGAGGGCCCACTGCATTGAACACAGATACGCAGTATTTT CASGGQKLAGGPTALNTDTQYF
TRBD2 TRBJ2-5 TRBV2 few TGTGCCAGCGCGGGGGAAGAAGAGACCCAGTACTTC CASAGEEETQYF
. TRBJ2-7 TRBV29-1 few TGCAGCGTTGAAGACATCTTTTCCTACGAGCAGTACTTC CSVEDIFSYEQYF
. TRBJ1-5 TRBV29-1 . TGCAGCGTTGGCTTGACTGATAGCAATCAGCCCCAGCATTTT CSVGLTDSNQPQHF
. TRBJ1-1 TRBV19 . TGTGCCAGTAGTATTACCGAGGAAGCTTTCTTT CASSITEEAFF
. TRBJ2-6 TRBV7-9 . TGTGCCAGCAGCTTAACAGTTGAGATCTCTGGGGCCAACGTCCTGACTTTC CASSLTVEISGANVLTF
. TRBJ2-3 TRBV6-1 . TGTGCCAGCCACCAGGACAGAGTGGATACGCAGTATTTT CASHQDRVDTQYF
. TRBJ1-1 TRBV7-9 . TGTGCCAGCAGCTTATTCGGACACTCGGGCGTCAGCACTGAAGCTTTCTTT CASSLFGHSGVSTEAFF
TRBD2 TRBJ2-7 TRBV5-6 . TGTGCCAGCAGCTTGAGAACTAGCGGGACCTCCTACGAGCAGTACTTC CASSLRTSGTSYEQYF
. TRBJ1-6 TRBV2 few TGTGCCAGCAGTGAAATAGGAACCGATAGCTCCTATAATTCACCCCTCCACTTT CASSEIGTDSSYNSPLHF
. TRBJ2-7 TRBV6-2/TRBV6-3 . TGTGCCAGCAGACTAGCTTACGAGCAGTACTTC CASRLAYEQYF
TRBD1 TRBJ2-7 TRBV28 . TGTGCCACGACAGGGGTCTATGCCTACGAGCAGTACTTC CATTGVYAYEQYF
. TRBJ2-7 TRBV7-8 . TGTGCCAGCAGCTTAGTGCGGCTAGCTCTGTACGAGCAGTACTTC CASSLVRLALYEQYF
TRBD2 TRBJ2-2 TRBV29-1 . TGCAGCGGCGGGACTAGCGGGAGGGCCGGTACCGGGGAGCTGTTTTTT CSGGTSGRAGTGELFF
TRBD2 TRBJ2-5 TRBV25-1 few TGTGCCAGCAGTGGAAGGGGACTAGCGCACAAAGAGACCCAGTACTTC CASSGRGLAHKETQYF